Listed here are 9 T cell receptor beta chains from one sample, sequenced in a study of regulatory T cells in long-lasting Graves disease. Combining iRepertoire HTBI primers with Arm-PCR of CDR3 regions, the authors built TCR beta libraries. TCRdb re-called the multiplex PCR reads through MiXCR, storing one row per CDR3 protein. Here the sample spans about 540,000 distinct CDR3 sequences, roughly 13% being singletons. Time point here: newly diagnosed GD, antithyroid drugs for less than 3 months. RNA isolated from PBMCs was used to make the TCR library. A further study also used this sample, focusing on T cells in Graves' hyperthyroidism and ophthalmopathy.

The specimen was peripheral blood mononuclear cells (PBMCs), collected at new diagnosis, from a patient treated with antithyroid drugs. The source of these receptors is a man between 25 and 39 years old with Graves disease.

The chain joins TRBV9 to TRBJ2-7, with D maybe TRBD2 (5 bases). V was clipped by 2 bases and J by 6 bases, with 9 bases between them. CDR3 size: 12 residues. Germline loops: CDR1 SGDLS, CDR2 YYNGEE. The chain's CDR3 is CASSVTEGEQYF. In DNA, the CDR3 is TGTGCCAGCAGCGTCACCGAGGGCGAGCAGTACTTC. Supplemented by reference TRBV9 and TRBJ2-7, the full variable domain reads DSGVTQTPKHLITATGQRVTLRCSPRSGDLSVYWYQQSLDQGLQFLIQYYNGEERAKGNILERFSAQQFPDLHSELNLSSLELGDSALYFCASSVTEGEQYFGPGTRLTVT.

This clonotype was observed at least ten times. The CDR3 DNA reads as TGCAGTGCCCCTGCGGCGGGACAGGGAGGCAACGGGGAGCTGTTTTTT. This translates into CSAPAAGQGGNGELFF. The chain carries TRBV20-1 and TRBJ2-2; TRBD1 matches at 9 bases. Germline values: CDR1 DFQATT, CDR2 SNEGSKA (reference sequence). CDR3 size: 16 residues. With V trimmed by 6 bases and J by 7 bases, 15 bases remained unmatched.

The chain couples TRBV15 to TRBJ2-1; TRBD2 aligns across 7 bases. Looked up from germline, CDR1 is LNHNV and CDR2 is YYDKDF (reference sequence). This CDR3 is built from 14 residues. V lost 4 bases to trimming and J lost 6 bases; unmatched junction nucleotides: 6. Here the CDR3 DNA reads TGTGCCACCAGCACCACCGGGACTATCAATGAGCAGTTCTTC. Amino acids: CATSTTGTINEQFF.

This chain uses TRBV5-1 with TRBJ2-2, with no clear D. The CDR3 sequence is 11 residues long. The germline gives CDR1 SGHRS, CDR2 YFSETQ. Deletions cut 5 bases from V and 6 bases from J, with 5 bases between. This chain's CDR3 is CASRTAGELFF. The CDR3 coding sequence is TGCGCCAGCAGGACGGCCGGGGAGCTGTTTTTT.

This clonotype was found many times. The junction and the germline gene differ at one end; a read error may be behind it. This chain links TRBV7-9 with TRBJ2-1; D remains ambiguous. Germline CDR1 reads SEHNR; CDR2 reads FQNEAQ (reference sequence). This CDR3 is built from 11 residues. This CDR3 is CASSPETLSLF. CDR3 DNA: TGTGCCAGCAGCCCAGAGACTCTCTCGCTCTTC.

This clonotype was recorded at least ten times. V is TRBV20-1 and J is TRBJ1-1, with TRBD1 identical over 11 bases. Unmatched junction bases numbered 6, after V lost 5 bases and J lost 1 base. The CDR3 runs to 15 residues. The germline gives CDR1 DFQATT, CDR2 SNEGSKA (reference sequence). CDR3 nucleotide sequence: TGCAGTGCTGCCCGGACAGGGGGCCGGAACACTGAAGCTTTCTTT. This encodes CSAARTGGRNTEAFF.

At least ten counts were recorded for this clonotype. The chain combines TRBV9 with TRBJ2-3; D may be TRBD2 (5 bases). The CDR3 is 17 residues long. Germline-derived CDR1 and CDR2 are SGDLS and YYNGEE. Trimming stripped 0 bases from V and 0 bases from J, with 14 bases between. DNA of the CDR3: TGTGCCAGCAGCGTAGAGTCGTACGGACTCAGCACAGATACGCAGTATTTT. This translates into CASSVESYGLSTDTQYF.

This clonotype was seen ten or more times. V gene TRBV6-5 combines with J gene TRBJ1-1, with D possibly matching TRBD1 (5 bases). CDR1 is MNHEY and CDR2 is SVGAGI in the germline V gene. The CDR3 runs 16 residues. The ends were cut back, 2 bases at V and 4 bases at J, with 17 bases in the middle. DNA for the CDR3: TGTGCCAGCAGTTACGGACAAGGAGGGAGGTCCACTGAAGCTTTCTTT. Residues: CASSYGQGGRSTEAFF.

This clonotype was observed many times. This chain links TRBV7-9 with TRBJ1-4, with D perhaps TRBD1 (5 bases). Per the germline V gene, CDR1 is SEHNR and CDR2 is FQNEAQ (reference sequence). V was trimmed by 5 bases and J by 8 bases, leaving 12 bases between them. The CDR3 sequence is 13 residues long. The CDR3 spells CASSPGPMEKLFF. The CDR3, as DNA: TGTGCCAGCAGCCCGGGACCGATGGAAAAACTGTTTTTT. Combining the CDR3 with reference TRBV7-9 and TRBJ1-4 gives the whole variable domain DTGVSQNPRHKITKRGQNVTFRCDPISEHNRLYWYRQTLGQGPEFLTYFQNEAQLEKSRLLSDRFSAERPKGSFSTLEIQRTEQGDSAMYLCASSPGPMEKLFFGSGTQLSVL.